The sequence of this T cell receptor beta chain was determined in a study of blood T cell repertoires in COVID-19. At the level of the study: The study drew acute and convalescent COVID-19 samples from the United States, Italy and Spain.

Assay: immunoSEQ multiplex PCR; the TCRdb copy retains only in-frame clones and omits some. The sample yields about 49,000 clones, around 83% seen once. V shed 2 bases and J shed 4 bases, with 13 bases lying between them. The CDR3 contains 14 residues. Looked up from germline, CDR1 is SGHKS and CDR2 is YYEKEE (reference sequence). J is TRBJ2-7 and V is TRBV5-5; D is perhaps TRBD1 (5 bases). The sample was peripheral blood. The TCR was taken from a man in his forties with active COVID-19. The CDR3 region has the DNA TGTGCCAGCAGCTTACAGGAGACCGGATACGAGCAGTACTTC. As protein: CASSLQETGYEQYF.